This T cell receptor (beta chain) was captured in a study of post-analysis software for immune sequencing data. As for the study in general: Patients with relapsing-remitting, secondary progressive and progressive-relapsing multiple sclerosis courses were all represented. Study results and limitations: Under the F measure, samples that were prepared in one batch clustered strongly together. Patients with multiple sclerosis recorded significantly lower normalized Chao1 diversity than controls, the study found. TRBV segments more frequent in patients than in controls numbered several and included TRBV5-6, TRBV5-1 and TRBV20-1.

Presence of unique molecular identifiers characterized the TCR beta cDNA libraries. TCRdb reanalysed the PCR reads using MiXCR and keeps one entry per CDR3 protein. The sample records some 500,000 distinct CDR3 sequences, roughly 45% being singletons. Concerning this clonotype itself: Antigen specificity is unknown.

The CDR3 runs 13 residues. Germline V gene sequence: CDR1 KGHDR, CDR2 SFDVKD. The origin of this receptor is a girl aged 10-17 years with multiple sclerosis. The chain joins TRBV24-1 to TRBJ2-7; 9 bases agree with TRBD2. The DNA end is a closer match to TRBJ2-5, so the J assignment may be wrong. Sample: blood. Here the CDR3 DNA reads TGTGCCACCAGTGAACTAGCGGGAGAGACCCAGTACTTC. Translated, it gives CATSELAGETQYF.